Listed below are T cell receptor beta chains from one sample, sequenced in a study of shared clonotypes between healthy human individuals. The data were produced by immunoSEQ multiplex PCR, yet TCRdb's version contains in-frame clones alone and is incomplete. The sample lists 1 million to 1.2 million clones; 77% were seen once. Material for sequencing was memory CD4+ T cells from PBMCs. The receptors originated from a man younger than 35 in good health. Some clones in this sample may be carry-over from other donors' samples. Both conserved end residues are part of each CDR3.

TRBV18,CASSLTTGWPKNIQYF
TRBV10-1,CASSGDRVSDTQYF
TRBV2,CASSAGQETQYF
TRBV11-2,CASSLGVNGLSGELFF
TRBV7-2,CASSLGLAGIYEQYF
TRBV15,CATSMREEQFF
TRBV9,CASSRQLAGSYNEQFF
TRBV19,CASSITGGNIQYF
TRBV18,CASSPAVSYNEQFF
TRBV28,CASSLAGGGYNEQFF
TRBV5-6,CASSFRTTMNTEAFF
TRBV7-9,CASSLAEGQGRTGELFF
TRBV28,CASSLQAGASGANVLTF
TRBV7-2,CASSSDKTSAYEQYF
TRBV5-4,CASSKRSADYEQYF
TRBV28,CASSQRGLPSGTF
TRBV28,CASSRQLHANYGYTF
TRBV27,CASSSPGTIKQTQYF
TRBV5-1,CASSWGQSSYEQYF
TRBV14,CASSQFISARGRSETQYF
TRBV7-9,CASQRGGARGGEQYF
TRBV7-3,CASSRGTAYTDTQYF
TRBV5-4,CASSSDRGRSDTQYF
TRBV28,CASSSLRGYTF
TRBV19,CASRPFTGGLFF
TRBV28,CASSWGGLQETQYF
TRBV6-9,CASRKGRNQQYF
TRBV21-1,CASSKAQGRGDYGYTF
TRBV18,CASSSRGQEYNEQFF
TRBV7-9,CASSGGTAHGYTF
TRBV10-1,CASSEPTSIPVSYEQYF
TRBV6-1,CASSEKARLQSFYEQYF
TRBV7-9,CASSLGLDLSTDTQYF
TRBV7-9,CASSLRGATNEKLFF
TRBV18,CASSLGTSDQPQHF
TRBV6-5,CASRPVASGPYEQYF
TRBV5-6,CASSSDSGSSYNEQFF
TRBV5-1,CASSSQWTGNTEAFF
TRBV2,CASSVGGNQPQHF
TRBV5-1,CASRRWGNDYEQYF
TRBV28,CASSPPLGVWYF
TRBV9,CASSVGGTSGRDEQFF
TRBV25-1,CASSDLPGRPSYEQYF
TRBV7-9,CASSLAGGYNEQFF